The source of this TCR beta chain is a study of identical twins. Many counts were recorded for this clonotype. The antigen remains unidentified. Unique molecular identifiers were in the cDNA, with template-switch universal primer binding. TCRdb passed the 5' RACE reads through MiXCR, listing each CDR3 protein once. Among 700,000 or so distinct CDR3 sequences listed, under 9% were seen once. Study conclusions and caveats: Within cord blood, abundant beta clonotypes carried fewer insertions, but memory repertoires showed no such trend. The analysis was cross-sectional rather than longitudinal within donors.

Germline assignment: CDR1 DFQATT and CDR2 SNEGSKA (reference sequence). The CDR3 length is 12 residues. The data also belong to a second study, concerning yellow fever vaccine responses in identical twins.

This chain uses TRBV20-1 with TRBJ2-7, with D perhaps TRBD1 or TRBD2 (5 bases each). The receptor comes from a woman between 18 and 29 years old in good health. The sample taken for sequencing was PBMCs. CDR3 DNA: TGCAGCGCACGGGACGGGCCCTACGAGCAGTACTTC. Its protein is CSARDGPYEQYF.